This T cell receptor (beta chain) was sequenced for a study of blood T cell repertoires in COVID-19. Overall study context: Some COVID-19 samples were acute and others convalescent; all came from the United States, Italy and Spain. Nucleic acid was either cDNA or gDNA, and it came from T cells, B-cell-depleted T cells, or PBMCs.

The CDR3 runs to 13 residues. CDR1 SGHRS and CDR2 YFSETQ come from the germline V gene. Trimming took 1 base from V and 6 from J, leaving 9 bases between them. Original methodology: Nucleated cell counts were estimated from reference gene primer amplification. Generated by immunoSEQ multiplex PCR, the TCRdb table keeps only in-frame clones and is missing some. The V and J calls and clone size are taken from that table; D and trimming were inferred from the DNA. The table includes some 100,000 clones, approximately 91% detected once. This receptor was obtained from a human donor with active COVID-19. The donor label of this sample is uncertain. The specimen sequenced was peripheral blood. The genes are TRBV5-1 and TRBJ2-3; D is unresolved. The CDR3 region has the DNA TGCGCCAGCAGCTTGTTGCGGTTGGATACGCAGTATTTT. Translation: CASSLLRLDTQYF. Full variable domain (missing parts from reference TRBV5-1 and TRBJ2-3): KAGVTQTPRYLIKTRGQQVTLSCSPISGHRSVSWYQQTPGQGLQFLFEYFSETQRNKGNFPGRFSGRQFSNSRSEMNVSTLELGDSALYLCASSLLRLDTQYFGPGTRLTVL.